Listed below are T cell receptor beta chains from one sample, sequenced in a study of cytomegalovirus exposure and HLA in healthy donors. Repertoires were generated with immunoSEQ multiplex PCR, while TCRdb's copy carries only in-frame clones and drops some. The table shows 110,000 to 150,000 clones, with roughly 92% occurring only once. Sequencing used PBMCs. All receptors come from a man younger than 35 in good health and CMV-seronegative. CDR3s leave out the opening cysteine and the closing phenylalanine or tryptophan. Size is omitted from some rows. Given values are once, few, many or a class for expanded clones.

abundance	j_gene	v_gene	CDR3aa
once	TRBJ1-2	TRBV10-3	AISDSGQAGYGYT
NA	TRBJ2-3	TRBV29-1	SVEQVSTDTQY
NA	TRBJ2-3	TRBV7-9	ASSPKTSGGNTDTQY
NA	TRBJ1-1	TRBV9	ASSVGDPGTEAF
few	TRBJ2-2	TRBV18	ASSPPTSGATGELF
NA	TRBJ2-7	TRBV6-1	ASKGDSYEQY
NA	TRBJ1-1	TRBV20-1	SAPGQSEAF
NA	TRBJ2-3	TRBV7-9	ASSMDFGDTQY
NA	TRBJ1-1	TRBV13	ASSLQGGNTEAF
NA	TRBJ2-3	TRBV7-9	ASSQGQGISDTQY
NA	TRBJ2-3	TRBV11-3	ASSLMLAAADTQY
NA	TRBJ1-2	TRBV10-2	ASTGEQGQGYT
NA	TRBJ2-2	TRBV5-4	ASSLSGSRTGELF
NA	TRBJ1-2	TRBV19	ASSAGTGGHYGYT
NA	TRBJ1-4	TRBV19	ASSRQGLGANEKLF
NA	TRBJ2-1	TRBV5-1	ASSVRVGEQF
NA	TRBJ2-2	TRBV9	ASSVRSTGELF
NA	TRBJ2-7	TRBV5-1	ASTPSGGFNEQY
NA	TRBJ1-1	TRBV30	AWSVGGEAF
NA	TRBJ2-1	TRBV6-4	ASSDGLADSYNEQF
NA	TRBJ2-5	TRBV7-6	ASSLTERGSRETQY
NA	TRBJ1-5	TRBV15	ATSREGEDRGPNWGQPQH
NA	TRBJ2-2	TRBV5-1	ASSRDRVTGELF
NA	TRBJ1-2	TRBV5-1	ASSLAGGDGYT
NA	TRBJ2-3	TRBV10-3	AIRTGGSILTDTQY
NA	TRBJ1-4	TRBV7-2	ASSLSGQGDEKLF
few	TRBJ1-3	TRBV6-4	ASRANSGNTIY
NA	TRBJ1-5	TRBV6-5	ASSPIQGGNQPQH
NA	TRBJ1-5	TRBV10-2	ASSESGSQPQH
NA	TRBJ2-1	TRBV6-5	ASMSASSYNEQF
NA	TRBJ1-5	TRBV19	ASKSGGVGQPQH
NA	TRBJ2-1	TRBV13	ASSSPGWGVGTYNEQF
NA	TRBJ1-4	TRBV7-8	ASSALGSADEKLF
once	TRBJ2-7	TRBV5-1	ASNPHRPTPYEQY
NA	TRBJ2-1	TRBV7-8	ASSSRTSGAREQF
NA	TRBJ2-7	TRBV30	AWADSYEQY
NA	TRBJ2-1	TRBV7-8	ASSPRRVAFYNEQF
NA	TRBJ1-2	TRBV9	ASSVALGQTYGYT
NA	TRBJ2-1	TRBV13	ASSPPGLAGNEQF
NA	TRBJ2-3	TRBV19	ASSIPSGERSTDTQY
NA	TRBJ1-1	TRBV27	ASSLSWQLNTEAF
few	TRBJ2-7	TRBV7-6	ASSLQQGPSTYEQY
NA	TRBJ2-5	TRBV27	ASSPSVGKTQY
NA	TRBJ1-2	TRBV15	ATSTTGMGGYT